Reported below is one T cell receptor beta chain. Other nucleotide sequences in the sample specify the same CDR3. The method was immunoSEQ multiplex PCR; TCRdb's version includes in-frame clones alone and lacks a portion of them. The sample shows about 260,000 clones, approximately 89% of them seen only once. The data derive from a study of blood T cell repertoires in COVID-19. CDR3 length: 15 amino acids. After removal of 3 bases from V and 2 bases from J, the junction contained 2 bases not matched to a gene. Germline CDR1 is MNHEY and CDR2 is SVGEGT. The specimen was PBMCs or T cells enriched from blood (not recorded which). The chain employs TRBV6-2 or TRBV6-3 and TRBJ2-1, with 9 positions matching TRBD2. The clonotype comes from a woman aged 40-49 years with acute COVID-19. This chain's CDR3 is CASSYRTSAYNEQFF. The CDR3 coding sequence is TGTGCCAGCAGTTATCGGACTAGCGCCTACAATGAGCAGTTCTTC.